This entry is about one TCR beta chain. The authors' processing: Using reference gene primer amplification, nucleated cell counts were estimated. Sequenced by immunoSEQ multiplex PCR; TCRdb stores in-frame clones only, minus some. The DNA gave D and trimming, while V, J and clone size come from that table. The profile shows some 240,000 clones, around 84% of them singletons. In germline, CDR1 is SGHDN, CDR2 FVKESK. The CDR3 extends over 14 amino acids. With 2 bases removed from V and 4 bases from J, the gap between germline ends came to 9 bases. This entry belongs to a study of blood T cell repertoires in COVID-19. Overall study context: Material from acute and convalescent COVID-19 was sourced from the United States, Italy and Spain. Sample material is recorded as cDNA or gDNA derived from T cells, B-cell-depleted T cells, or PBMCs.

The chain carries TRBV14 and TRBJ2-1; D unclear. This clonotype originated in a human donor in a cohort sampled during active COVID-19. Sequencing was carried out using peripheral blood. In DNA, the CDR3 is TGTGCCAGCAGCCAAACCGTACATTACAATGAGCAGTTCTTC. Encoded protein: CASSQTVHYNEQFF.